This TCR beta chain was recovered during a study of graft-versus-host responses after intestinal transplantation. At the level of the study: Grafts were multivisceral, liver-intestinal, or isolated intestinal. General study points: GvH clonotypes were identified within recipient marrow, with a subset emerging first in ileum or blood.

Libraries were prepared by immunoSEQ multiplex PCR; TCRdb keeps only in-frame clonotypes and omits some of them. The profile shows approximately 94,000 clones, about 88% of them singletons. A single count supports this clone. The target antigen is unknown. This CDR3 comprises 18 residues. The V segment lost 5 bases and the J segment 6 bases; nucleotides outside the gene matches: 16. Germline CDR1 reads LGHNT; CDR2 reads FRNRAP. This chain links TRBV12-5 with TRBJ2-2; 9 bases match TRBD1. Sequencing was performed on unstimulated CD4+ T cells sorted from spleen or lymph node cells, taken before transplant. This TCR derives from a human donor who was the organ donor for an intestinal transplant. CDR3 residues: CASGPHTSGTGFPGELFF. CDR3 in DNA: TGTGCTAGTGGTCCCCACACTTCCGGGACAGGGTTTCCCGGGGAGCTGTTTTTT.